This TCR beta chain was identified during a study of blood T cell repertoires in COVID-19. Original handling: Nucleated cell number was recorded as an estimate derived from reference gene primer amplification. Some clones are missing from TCRdb's copy, which holds only in-frame ones; the method was immunoSEQ multiplex PCR. V and J calls and clone size are given by that table; D and trimming were obtained from the DNA. The table has some 200,000 clones, under 90% seen once. The CDR3 totals 13 residues. V lost 3 bases and J lost 5, with 10 bases in between. Germline V lookup: CDR1 SEHNR, CDR2 FQNEAQ (reference sequence).

V gene TRBV7-9 combines with J gene TRBJ2-5, with D possibly TRBD2 on 5 matching bases. Sequencing was done on a sample of peripheral blood. This TCR came from a woman in her 70s with COVID-19, enrolled during active disease. The CDR3 region is CASSFGEMETQYF. As DNA, the CDR3 is TGTGCCAGCAGCTTTGGGGAGATGGAGACCCAGTACTTC.